This TCR beta chain was obtained from a study of blood T cell repertoires in COVID-19. The CDR3 covers 14 residues. Looked up from germline, CDR1 is MNHNY and CDR2 is SVGAGI (reference sequence). The V end was cut by 5 bases, the J end by 4 bases, with 12 bases between. Only in-frame clones appear in the TCRdb table, and some are missing; sequencing was by immunoSEQ multiplex PCR. The sample holds 200,000 to 300,000 clones, approximately 89% seen once. The study assigned cohorts using participant-reported clinical history. V usage is TRBV6-6 and J usage is TRBJ1-3; D possibly corresponds to TRBD1 (5 bases). The sequenced sample was PBMCs or T cells enriched from blood (not recorded which). This TCR was sampled from a woman aged 40-49 years with acute COVID-19. CDR3 loop: CASSNRHSGNTIYF. The CDR3 DNA reads TGTGCCAGCAGTAACAGGCATAGCGGAAACACCATATATTTT.